The clone carrying this TCR beta chain showed up just a few times. Its antigen is unknown. Through a sample-barcoded 5' primer and a J-beta primer mix, a second PCR was run for roughly 6 to 11 cycles. MiXCR, run by TCRdb on the 5' RACE reads, gives a single entry per CDR3 protein. The table records approximately 1,000,000 distinct CDR3 sequences, under 40% of them present only once. The authors drew about 10 milliliters of peripheral blood from each donor. Isolation recovered at least 6 million PBMCs from every sample. This sample is drawn from a study of blood T cells in healthy people across ages. Study findings and constraints: Percentage of naive T cells showed a strong correlation with TCR beta diversity.

The sequenced sample consisted of blood. This clonotype was obtained from a man aged 18 to 35 in good health.

CDR3 coding DNA: TGTGCCAGCAGCCGGGACGGCGATACGCAGTATTTT. This codes for CASSRDGDTQYF. V gene TRBV6-2 or TRBV6-3 combines with J gene TRBJ2-3, with D possibly being TRBD1 or TRBD2 (5 bases each). This CDR3 contains 12 residues. The germline gives CDR1 MNHEY, CDR2 SVGEGT. V gave up 6 bases and J gave up 6 bases, with 10 bases separating them.